This entry concerns a single T cell receptor beta chain. The CDR3 length is 15 residues. V shed 4 bases, J shed 4 bases, and the junction held 7 bases outside the gene matches. Germline V gene data show CDR1 as SGHDT and CDR2 as YYEEEE. The TCR beta repertoire was assessed by survey-level immunoSEQ sequencing. Generated by immunoSEQ multiplex PCR, the TCRdb table keeps only in-frame clones and is missing some. The repertoire holds 45,000 to 60,000 clones, with about 92% as singletons. Sample: PBMCs. This chain links TRBV5-6 with TRBJ1-4; 7 bases map to TRBD1. This sequence originates from a man in his forties with rheumatoid arthritis. The CDR3 region has the DNA TGTGCCAGCAGCGCAGCCACAGGGGATAATGAAAAACTGTTTTTT. The encoded protein is CASSAATGDNEKLFF.